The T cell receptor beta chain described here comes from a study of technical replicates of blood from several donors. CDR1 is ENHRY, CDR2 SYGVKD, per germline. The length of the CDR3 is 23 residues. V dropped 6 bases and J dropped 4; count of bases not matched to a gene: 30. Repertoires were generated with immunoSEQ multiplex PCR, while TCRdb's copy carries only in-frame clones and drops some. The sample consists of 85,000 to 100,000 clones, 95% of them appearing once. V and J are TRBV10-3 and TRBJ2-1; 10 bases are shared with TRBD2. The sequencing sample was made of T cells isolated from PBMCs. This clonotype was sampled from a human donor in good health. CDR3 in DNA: TGTGCCATCAGAGGGCCTGGACAGGGAGGACTAGCGGAGTCAATGGTGGGGTACAATGAGCAGTTCTTC. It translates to CAIRGPGQGGLAESMVGYNEQFF.